The 16 T cell receptor beta chains below were found in one sample sequenced in a study of T cells after yellow fever vaccination. In TCRdb, the 5' RACE reads were re-called with MiXCR into one record per CDR3 protein. The sample lists 110,000 or so distinct CDR3 sequences; approximately 7.1% were seen once. Sequences were derived from CD4+ T cells sorted from PBMCs, sampled roughly seven weeks after the first yellow fever vaccination. These TCRs come from a man younger than 35 who received the YFV17D yellow fever vaccine.

This clonotype was observed many times. The chain uses TRBV18 and TRBJ2-5; tentatively, D is TRBD1 (6 bases). There are 15 residues in the CDR3. Trimming pared 2 bases from V and 2 bases from J, leaving 12 bases between. In germline, CDR1 is KGHSH, CDR2 LQKENI. The CDR3 region has the DNA TGTGCCAGCTCACCATTTGAGGGACAACAAGAGACCCAGTACTTC. Amino acid sequence: CASSPFEGQQETQYF.

This clonotype was seen a handful of times. The genes are TRBV19 and TRBJ2-7; tentatively, D is TRBD1 or TRBD2 (5 bases each). In germline, CDR1 is LNHDA, CDR2 SQIVND (reference sequence). The CDR3 totals 15 residues. The V and J ends lost 9 bases and 6 bases respectively, with 24 bases between them. The DNA for the CDR3 is TGTGCCAGAGTTTTCCCCGGGACCCCTATGCGCGAGCAGTACTTC. Translation gives CARVFPGTPMREQYF. Using reference TRBV19 and TRBJ2-7 for the parts outside the CDR3, the full variable domain is DGGITQSPKYLFRKEGQNVTLSCEQNLNHDAMYWYRQDPGQGLRLIYYSQIVNDFQKGDIAEGYSVSREKKESFPLTVTSAQKNPTAFYLCARVFPGTPMREQYFGPGTRLTVT.

This clonotype was detected ten times or more. J is TRBJ2-5 and V is TRBV7-2; no firm D call. With 5 bases removed from V and 0 bases from J, the gap between germline ends came to 4 bases. This CDR3 spans 12 amino acids. Germline CDR1 reads SGHTA; CDR2 reads FQGNSA. CDR3 coding DNA: TGTGCCAGCAGCAACTACCAAGAGACCCAGTACTTC. It codes for CASSNYQETQYF.

Regarding this clonotype: The junction shows a germline mismatch at one end, possibly a read error. This sequence joins TRBV20-1 and TRBJ2-5; TRBD2 matches at 14 bases. The CDR3 is made up of 17 amino acids. The germline V gene encodes CDR1 DFQATT and CDR2 SNEGSKA (reference sequence). The CDR3 sequence is CCANAPGLAGVGETQYF. As DNA, the CDR3 is TGCTGTGCTAATGCTCCGGGACTAGCGGGGGTTGGAGAGACCCAGTACTTC.

This clonotype has a count of ten or more. The rearrangement joins TRBV4-2 to TRBJ1-1, with D hard to call. V was cut by 1 base and J by 3 bases, with 6 bases left in between. CDR1 is LGHNA and CDR2 is YNFKEQ in the germline V gene. The CDR3 totals 13 residues. Written as DNA, the CDR3 is TGTGCCAGCAGCCAAGGGGTGTACACTGAAGCTTTCTTT. Translating it yields CASSQGVYTEAFF.

This clonotype was counted ten times or more. V gene TRBV5-1 combines with J gene TRBJ2-3; a possible D gene is TRBD2 (5 bases). The CDR3 loop spans 14 amino acids. The germline V gene encodes CDR1 SGHRS and CDR2 YFSETQ. V dropped 4 bases and J dropped 2 bases, with 11 bases sitting between them. CDR3 sequence reads: CASSPGLLTDTQYF. The CDR3 DNA follows: TGCGCCAGCAGCCCGGGATTACTCACAGATACGCAGTATTTT.

The V gene is TRBV7-6, the J gene TRBJ2-7; TRBD2 might be the D (5 bases). Trimming removed 0 bases from V and 4 bases from J, with 10 bases in between. This CDR3 has 14 amino acids. Looked up from germline, CDR1 is SGHVS and CDR2 is FNYEAQ. CDR3 DNA sequence: TGTGCCAGCAGCTTAGCGACGGGGTATTACGAGCAGTACTTC. Its protein is CASSLATGYYEQYF. The variable domain in full, completed from reference TRBV7-6 and TRBJ2-7, reads GAGVSQSPRYKVTKRGQDVALRCDPISGHVSLYWYRQALGQGPEFLTYFNYEAQQDKSGLPNDRFSAERPEGSISTLTIQRTEQRDSAMYRCASSLATGYYEQYFGPGTRLTVT.

Ten or more counts support this clonotype. The chain recombines TRBV5-1 with TRBJ2-1; D uncertain. With 5 bases removed from V and 6 bases from J, the gap between germline ends came to 6 bases. The length of the CDR3 is 11 residues. Germline CDR1 and CDR2: SGHRS and YFSETQ. CDR3 coding DNA: TGCGCCAGCAGTTCCCCCAATGAGCAGTTCTTC. It codes for CASSSPNEQFF.

This clonotype was seen ten or more times. The chain recombines TRBV7-2 with TRBJ2-1, with D possibly being TRBD2 (6 bases). The germline V gene has CDR1 SGHTA and CDR2 FQGNSA. Trimming stripped 0 bases from V and 0 bases from J, with 12 bases between. CDR3 length: 17 amino acids. The CDR3 loop reads CASSLAYSGSSYNEQFF. The CDR3 coding sequence is TGTGCCAGCAGCTTAGCTTATAGCGGAAGCTCCTACAATGAGCAGTTCTTC.

This clonotype occurred many times. V is TRBV7-9 and J is TRBJ2-7; possibly TRBD1 or TRBD2 for D (6 bases each). The CDR3 extends over 14 amino acids. V shed 5 bases and J shed 7 bases, with 18 bases lying between them. Germline V CDR1 and CDR2: SEHNR, FQNEAQ (reference sequence). CDR3: CASSPTGGREEQYF. In DNA, the CDR3 is TGTGCCAGCAGCCCTACCGGGGGCCGGGAGGAGCAGTACTTC.

At least ten counts were recorded for this clonotype. The V and J genes are TRBV9 and TRBJ2-2; TRBD1 matches 7 bases. Germline V gene sequence: CDR1 SGDLS, CDR2 YYNGEE. Unmatched junction bases numbered 5, after V lost 6 bases and J lost 3 bases. This CDR3 spans 14 amino acids. The CDR3 loop reads CASTPTGHTGELFF. The CDR3 region has the DNA TGTGCCAGCACCCCGACAGGGCACACCGGGGAGCTGTTTTTT.

This clonotype was detected ten times or more. The V and J genes are TRBV7-2 and TRBJ1-4; TRBD1 matches at 8 bases. The CDR3 covers 14 residues. Germline-derived CDR1 and CDR2 are SGHTA and FQGNSA. V gave up 6 bases and J gave up 8 bases; unmatched junction bases: 8. CDR3 in amino acids: CASSSGTGGEKLFF. The CDR3 DNA reads as TGTGCCAGCAGTTCCGGGACAGGCGGGGAAAAACTGTTTTTT.

V usage is TRBV20-1 and J usage is TRBJ2-5; 7 bases align to TRBD1. Germline assignment: CDR1 DFQATT and CDR2 SNEGSKA (reference sequence). Trimming took 0 bases from V and 5 from J; bases not matched to a gene: 15. CDR3 size: 17 residues. DNA for the CDR3: TGCAGTGCTAGAGATCGCCGGACAGGCCGGGCGGGTGAGACCCAGTACTTC. Protein product: CSARDRRTGRAGETQYF.

At least ten counts were recorded for this clonotype. V is TRBV24-1 and J is TRBJ2-1; the match to TRBD1 covers 10 bases. Looked up from germline, CDR1 is KGHDR and CDR2 is SFDVKD. This CDR3 has 16 amino acids. V lost 3 bases to trimming and J lost 6 bases; unmatched junction nucleotides: 7. CDR3 sequence (DNA): TGTGCCACCAGTGATCCCGGGACAGGGGTTCTCAATGAGCAGTTCTTC. Translated: CATSDPGTGVLNEQFF.

Of note for this clonotype: This may come from a read error, since a much larger clone is one base off. V gene TRBV20-1 combines with J gene TRBJ1-3; D ambiguous. Deletions cut 3 bases from V and 0 bases from J, with 12 bases between. Germline CDR1 is DFQATT and CDR2 is SNEGSKA (reference sequence). The CDR3 is made up of 15 amino acids. As DNA, the CDR3 is TGCAGTGCTAGTCCGTCACACCGCTCTGGAAACACCATATATTTT. Protein: CSASPSHRSGNTIYF.

In this sample, this clonotype turned up many times. The rearrangement uses TRBV11-2 and TRBJ1-5, with TRBD1 matching 8 bases. Trimming cost V 3 bases and J 12 bases; bases outside gene matches: 7. This CDR3 spans 13 amino acids. Germline-derived CDR1 and CDR2 are SGHAT and FQNNGV. CDR3 DNA sequence: TGTGCCAGCAGCTTTGGTCAGGGGGCTCGCCAGCATTTT. Amino acid sequence: CASSFGQGARQHF.